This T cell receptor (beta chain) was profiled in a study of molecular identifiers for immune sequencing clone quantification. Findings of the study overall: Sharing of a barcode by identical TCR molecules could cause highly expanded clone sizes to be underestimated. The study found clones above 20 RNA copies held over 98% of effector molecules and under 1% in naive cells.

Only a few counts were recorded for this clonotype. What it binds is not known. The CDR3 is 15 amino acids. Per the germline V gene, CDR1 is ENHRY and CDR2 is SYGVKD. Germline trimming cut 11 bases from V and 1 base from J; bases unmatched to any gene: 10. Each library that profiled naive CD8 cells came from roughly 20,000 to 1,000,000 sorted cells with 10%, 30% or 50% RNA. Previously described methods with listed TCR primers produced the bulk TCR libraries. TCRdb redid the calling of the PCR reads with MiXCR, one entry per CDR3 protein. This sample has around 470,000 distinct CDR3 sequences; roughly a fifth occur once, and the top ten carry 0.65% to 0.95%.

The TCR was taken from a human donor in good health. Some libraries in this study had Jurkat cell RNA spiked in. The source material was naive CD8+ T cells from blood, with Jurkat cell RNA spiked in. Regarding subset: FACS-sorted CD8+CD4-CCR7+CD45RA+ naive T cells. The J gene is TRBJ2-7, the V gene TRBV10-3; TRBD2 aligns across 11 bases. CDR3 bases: TGTGCCTCCGTTCCCGGGACTAGCGGTTCCTACGAGCAGTACTTC. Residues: CASVPGTSGSYEQYF.